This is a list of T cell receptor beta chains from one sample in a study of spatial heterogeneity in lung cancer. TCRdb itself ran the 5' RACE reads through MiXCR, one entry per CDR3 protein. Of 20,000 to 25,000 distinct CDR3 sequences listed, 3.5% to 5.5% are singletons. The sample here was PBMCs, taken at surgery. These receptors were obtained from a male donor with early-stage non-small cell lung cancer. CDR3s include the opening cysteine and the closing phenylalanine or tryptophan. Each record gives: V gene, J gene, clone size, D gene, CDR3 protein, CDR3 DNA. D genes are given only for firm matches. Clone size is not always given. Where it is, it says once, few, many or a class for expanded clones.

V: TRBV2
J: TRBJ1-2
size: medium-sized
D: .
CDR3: CASRRGPRQAHYTF
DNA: TGTGCCAGCAGAAGAGGCCCCCGACAGGCCCACTACACCTTC

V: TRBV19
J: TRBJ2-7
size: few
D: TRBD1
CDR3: CASRDPGQGTYEQYF
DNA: TGTGCCAGCAGGGATCCGGGACAGGGAACCTACGAGCAGTACTTC

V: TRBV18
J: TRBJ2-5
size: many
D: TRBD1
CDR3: CASSPGDRVYQETQYF
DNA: TGTGCCAGCTCACCCGGGGACAGGGTATATCAAGAGACCCAGTACTTC

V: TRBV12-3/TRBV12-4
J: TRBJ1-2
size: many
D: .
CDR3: CASSLLGARGYTF
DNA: TGTGCCAGCAGTTTGTTGGGGGCGCGGGGCTACACCTTC

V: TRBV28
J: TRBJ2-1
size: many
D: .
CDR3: CASRLEGSSYNEQFF
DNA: TGTGCCAGCCGCCTTGAGGGGAGCTCCTACAATGAGCAGTTCTTC

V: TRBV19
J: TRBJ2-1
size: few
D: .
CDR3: CASSITQGGISVEQFF
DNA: TGTGCCAGTAGTATAACTCAGGGGGGGATTTCGGTAGAGCAGTTCTTC

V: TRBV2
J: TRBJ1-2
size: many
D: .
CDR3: CASSEDGTPNGGYTF
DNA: TGTGCCAGCAGTGAGGACGGGACCCCGAATGGTGGCTACACCTTC

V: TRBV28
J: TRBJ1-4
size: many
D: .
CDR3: CASSWTSPRSLNEKLFF
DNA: TGTGCCAGCAGTTGGACAAGCCCTAGATCGCTTAATGAAAAACTGTTTTTT

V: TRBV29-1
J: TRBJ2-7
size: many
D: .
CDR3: CSVEGGGYEQYF
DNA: TGCAGCGTTGAAGGTGGGGGTTACGAGCAGTACTTC

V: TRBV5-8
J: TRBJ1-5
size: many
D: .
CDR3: CASSHRTENQPQHF
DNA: TGTGCCAGCAGCCATCGGACAGAAAATCAGCCCCAGCATTTT

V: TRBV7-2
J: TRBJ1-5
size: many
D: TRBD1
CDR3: CASSLRDRGSNQPQHF
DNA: TGTGCCAGCAGCTTAAGGGACAGGGGTAGCAATCAGCCCCAGCATTTT

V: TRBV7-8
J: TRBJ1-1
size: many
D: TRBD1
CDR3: CASSGDRGLTEAFF
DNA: TGTGCCAGCAGCGGGGACAGGGGGCTGACTGAAGCTTTCTTT

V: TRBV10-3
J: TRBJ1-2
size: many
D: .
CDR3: CAIRGDTRDYGYTF
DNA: TGTGCCATCAGGGGGGACACACGAGACTATGGCTACACCTTC

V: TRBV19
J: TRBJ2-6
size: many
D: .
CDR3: CASSILGSGANVLTF
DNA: TGTGCCAGTAGTATATTAGGGTCTGGGGCCAACGTCCTGACTTTC

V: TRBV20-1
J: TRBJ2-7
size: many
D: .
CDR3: CSASFLSSYEQYF
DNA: TGCAGTGCTAGCTTTTTGAGCTCCTACGAGCAGTACTTC

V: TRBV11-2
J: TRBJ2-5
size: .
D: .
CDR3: CASSLGRQETQYF
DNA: TGTGCCAGCAGCTTAGGGCGCCAAGAGACCCAGTACTTC

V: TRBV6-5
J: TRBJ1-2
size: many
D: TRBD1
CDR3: CASSSRRTGRYGYTF
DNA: TGTGCCAGCAGTTCCCGGCGGACAGGGCGCTATGGCTACACCTTC

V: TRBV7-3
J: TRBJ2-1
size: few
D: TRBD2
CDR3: CASSGLGDEQFF
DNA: TGTGCCAGCAGCGGACTAGGCGATGAGCAGTTCTTC

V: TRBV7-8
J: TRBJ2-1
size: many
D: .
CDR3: CASSLGGAAKNNEQFF
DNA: TGTGCCAGCAGCTTAGGGGGGGCAGCCAAGAACAATGAGCAGTTCTTC

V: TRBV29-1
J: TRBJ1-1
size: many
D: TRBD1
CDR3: CSGRDRGATEAFF
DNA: TGCAGCGGCAGGGACAGGGGAGCCACTGAAGCTTTCTTT

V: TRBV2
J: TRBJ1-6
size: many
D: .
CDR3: CASRDSPYSPLHF
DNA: TGTGCCAGCAGGGACAGTCCCTATTCACCCCTCCACTTT

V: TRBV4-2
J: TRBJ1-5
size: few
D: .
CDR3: CASSQGGQGTHQPQHF
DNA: TGTGCCAGCAGCCAAGGGGGGCAGGGGACGCATCAGCCCCAGCATTTT

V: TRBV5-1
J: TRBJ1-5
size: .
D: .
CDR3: CASSLGAANQPQHF
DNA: TGCGCCAGCAGCTTGGGGGCGGCTAATCAGCCCCAGCATTTT

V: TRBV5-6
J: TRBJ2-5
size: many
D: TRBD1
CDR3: CASSLQGTQETQYF
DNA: TGTGCCAGCAGCTTACAGGGGACCCAAGAGACCCAGTACTTC

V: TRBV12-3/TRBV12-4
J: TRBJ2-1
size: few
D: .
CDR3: CASSLDAGMDEQFF
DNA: TGTGCCAGCAGTTTAGATGCGGGGATGGATGAGCAGTTCTTC

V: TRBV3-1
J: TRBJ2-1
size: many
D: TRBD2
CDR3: CASSQEELAYNEQFF
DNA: TGTGCCAGCAGCCAAGAGGAACTAGCGTACAATGAGCAGTTCTTC

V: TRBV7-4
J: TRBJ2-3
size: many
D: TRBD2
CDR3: CASSLAGGIDTQYF
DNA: TGTGCCAGCAGCTTAGCGGGGGGGATAGATACGCAGTATTTT

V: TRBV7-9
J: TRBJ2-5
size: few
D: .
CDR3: CASSLMTGVETQYF
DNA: TGTGCCAGCAGCTTAATGACGGGGGTGGAGACCCAGTACTTC

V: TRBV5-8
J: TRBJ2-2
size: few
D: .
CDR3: CASSLRRFGGELFF
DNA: TGTGCCAGCAGCTTACGCCGGTTCGGCGGGGAGCTGTTTTTT

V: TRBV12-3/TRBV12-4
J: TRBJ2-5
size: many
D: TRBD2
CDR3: CASSLALRGLAGTKQETQYF
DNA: TGTGCCAGCAGTTTAGCGCTAAGAGGGCTAGCGGGGACAAAACAAGAGACCCAGTACTTC

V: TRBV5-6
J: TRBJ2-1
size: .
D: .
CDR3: CASSLASNSFGNEQFF
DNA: TGTGCCAGCAGCTTGGCCTCCAATTCCTTTGGGAATGAGCAGTTCTTC

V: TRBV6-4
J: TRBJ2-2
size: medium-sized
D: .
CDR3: CASSAEGANTGELFF
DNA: TGTGCCAGCAGTGCGGAGGGGGCGAACACCGGGGAGCTGTTTTTT

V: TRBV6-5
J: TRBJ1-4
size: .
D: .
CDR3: CASSFYRRTNEKLFF
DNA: TGTGCCAGCAGTTTCTACAGGCGGACTAATGAAAAACTGTTTTTT

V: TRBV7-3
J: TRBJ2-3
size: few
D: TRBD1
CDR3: CASSLKGQGLTNTQYF
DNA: TGTGCCAGCAGCTTAAAGGGACAGGGATTGACGAATACGCAGTATTTT

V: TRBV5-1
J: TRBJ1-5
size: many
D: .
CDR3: CASSQQGLSNQPQHF
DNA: TGCGCCAGCAGCCAGCAGGGTTTGAGCAATCAGCCCCAGCATTTT

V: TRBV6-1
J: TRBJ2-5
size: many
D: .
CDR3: CASRQLLGTFQETQYF
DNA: TGTGCCAGCAGGCAATTACTGGGCACCTTCCAAGAGACCCAGTACTTC

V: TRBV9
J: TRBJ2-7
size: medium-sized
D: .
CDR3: CASSPMGDEQYF
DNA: TGTGCCAGCAGCCCCATGGGTGACGAGCAGTACTTC

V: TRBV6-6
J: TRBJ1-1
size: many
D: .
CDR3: CASSRDGYTEAFF
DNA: TGTGCCAGCAGCCGCGACGGTTACACTGAAGCTTTCTTT

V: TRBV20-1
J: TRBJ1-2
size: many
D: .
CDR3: CSARDSSRQYGYTF
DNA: TGCAGTGCTAGAGATTCTTCCAGGCAATATGGCTACACCTTC

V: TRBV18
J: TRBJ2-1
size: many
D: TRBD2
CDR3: CASSLQPRASGGEFF
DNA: TGTGCCAGCTCACTACAGCCCCGGGCTAGCGGGGGGGAGTTCTTC

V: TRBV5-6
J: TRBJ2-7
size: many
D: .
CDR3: CASSHRGSGSYEQYF
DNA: TGTGCCAGCAGCCATCGGGGGTCCGGGAGTTACGAGCAGTACTTC

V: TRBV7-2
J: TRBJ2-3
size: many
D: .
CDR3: CASSLAGLTDTQYF
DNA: TGTGCCAGCAGCTTAGCGGGTCTCACAGATACGCAGTATTTT

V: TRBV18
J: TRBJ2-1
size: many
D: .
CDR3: CASSPIPGAYNEQFF
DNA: TGTGCCAGCTCACCGATCCCAGGGGCCTACAATGAGCAGTTCTTC

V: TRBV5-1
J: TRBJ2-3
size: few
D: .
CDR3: CASSLAFSNTDTQYF
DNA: TGCGCCAGCAGCTTGGCCTTTTCAAACACAGATACGCAGTATTTT

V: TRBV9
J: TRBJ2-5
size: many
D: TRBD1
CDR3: CASSYRQGSGETQYF
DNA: TGTGCCAGCAGCTACCGACAGGGGAGCGGTGAGACCCAGTACTTC

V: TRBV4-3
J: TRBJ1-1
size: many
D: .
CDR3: CASSQDTPYQGSEAFF
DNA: TGCGCCAGCAGCCAAGACACACCGTACCAGGGGTCTGAAGCTTTCTTT

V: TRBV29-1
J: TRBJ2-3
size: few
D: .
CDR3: CSVRGGAADTQYF
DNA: TGCAGCGTGAGGGGGGGCGCAGCAGATACGCAGTATTTT

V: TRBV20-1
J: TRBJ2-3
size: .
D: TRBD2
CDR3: CSAKTSGGTYTQYF
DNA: TGCAGTGCAAAGACTAGCGGGGGTACCTATACGCAGTATTTT

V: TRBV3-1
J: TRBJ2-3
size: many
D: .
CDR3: CASSQGLVRTDTQYF
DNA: TGTGCCAGCAGCCAAGGGCTGGTTCGCACAGATACGCAGTATTTT

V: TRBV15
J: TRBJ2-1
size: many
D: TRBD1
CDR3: CATSRTGGAGTNEQFF
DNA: TGTGCCACCAGCAGGACAGGGGGCGCGGGGACCAATGAGCAGTTCTTC

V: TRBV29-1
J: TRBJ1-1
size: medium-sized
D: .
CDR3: CSVRMANTEAFF
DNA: TGCAGCGTTCGAATGGCAAACACTGAAGCTTTCTTT

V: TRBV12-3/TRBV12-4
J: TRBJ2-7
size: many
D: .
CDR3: CASSDSGQRYEQYF
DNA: TGTGCCAGCAGTGATTCGGGCCAGAGATACGAGCAGTACTTC

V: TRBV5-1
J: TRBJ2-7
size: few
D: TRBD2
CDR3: CASSMGLAGEPSGYF
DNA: TGCGCCAGCAGCATGGGACTAGCGGGAGAACCCTCCGGGTACTTC

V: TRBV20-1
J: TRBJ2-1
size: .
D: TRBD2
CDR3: CSARSRGGLDEQFF
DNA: TGCAGTGCTAGGTCCCGGGGGGGCTTGGATGAGCAGTTCTTC